What follows are 32 T cell receptor beta chains derived from one specimen sequenced in a study of shared clonotypes between healthy human individuals. Profiling relied on immunoSEQ multiplex PCR, and the TCRdb table lists in-frame clones only, not all of them. Among about 980,000 clones, less than 85% were seen once, and the ten largest hold over 1.3%. The sequenced sample consisted of memory CD4+ T cells sorted from blood. Subset defined: CD45RA-negative fraction. The receptors originated from a man aged 18-30 years in good health.

V gene TRBV5-1 combines with J gene TRBJ1-5; 9 nucleotides line up with TRBD1. The CDR3 is 12 amino acids. Looked up from germline, CDR1 is SGHRS and CDR2 is YFSETQ. The trim removed 4 bases at V and 15 bases at J, leaving 8 bases unmatched. CDR3 protein: CASSGGQGIWHF. Here the CDR3 DNA reads TGCGCCAGCAGCGGGGGACAGGGAATTTGGCATTTT.

The rearrangement links TRBV18 to TRBJ2-2, with D perhaps TRBD1 or TRBD2 (5 bases each). CDR1 and CDR2 (germline): KGHSH, LQKENI. V lost 2 bases and J lost 6, with 13 bases in between. The CDR3 has 15 amino acids. The CDR3 DNA sequence: TGTGCCAGCTCACCAGTGCAGGGAGTGTCCGGGGAGCTGTTTTTT. It encodes CASSPVQGVSGELFF.

Only one count was recorded for this clone. V is TRBV15 and J is TRBJ2-2; D is ambiguous. The germline V and J ends were trimmed by 9 bases and 7 bases, with 9 bases remaining between them. Germline loops: CDR1 LNHNV, CDR2 YYDKDF (reference sequence). The CDR3 runs 11 residues. CDR3 protein: CATNFDGELFF. The CDR3 region has the DNA TGTGCCACGAATTTTGACGGGGAGCTGTTTTTT. The complete variable domain, with remaining parts taken from reference TRBV15 and TRBJ2-2, reads DAMVIQNPRYQVTQFGKPVTLSCSQTLNHNVMYWYQQKSSQAPKLLFHYYDKDFNNEADTPDNFQSRRPNTSFCFLDIRSPGLGDTAMYLCATNFDGELFFGEGSRLTVL.

This chain connects TRBV6-1 to TRBJ2-4; tentatively, D is TRBD1 or TRBD2 (5 bases each). V lost 3 bases and J 3 bases, leaving 12 bases between the germline ends. Germline V gives CDR1 MNHNS, CDR2 SASEGT. This CDR3 spans 15 amino acids. The DNA for the CDR3 is TGTGCCAGCAGTGACCGGGGCGTGGGCAAAAACATTCAGTACTTC. This translates into CASSDRGVGKNIQYF.

The chain carries TRBV2 and TRBJ2-3; D gene uncertain. Germline V gene sequence: CDR1 SNHLY, CDR2 FYNNEI. CDR3 size: 13 residues. Trimming removed 4 bases from V and 4 bases from J, with 9 bases in between. The CDR3 here is CASSGRPADTQYF. The DNA of the CDR3 is TGTGCCAGCAGTGGACGACCCGCAGATACGCAGTATTTT.

V and J are TRBV2 and TRBJ2-7, with 9 positions matching TRBD1. V gave up 5 bases and J gave up 4 bases; unmatched junction bases: 6. This CDR3 has 14 amino acids. Looked up from germline, CDR1 is SNHLY and CDR2 is FYNNEI. Here the CDR3 reads CASSIETGGYEQYF. In nucleotides, the CDR3 is TGTGCCAGCAGTATTGAGACAGGGGGATACGAGCAGTACTTC.

This chain uses TRBV2 with TRBJ2-5; 12 bases agree with TRBD2. V was pared by 7 bases and J by 1 base, with 10 bases of the junction left unmatched. Germline V gene data show CDR1 as SNHLY and CDR2 as FYNNEI. CDR3 length: 17 residues. The CDR3 spells CASKGSSGGVIQETQYF. Written as DNA, the CDR3 is TGTGCCAGCAAAGGATCTAGCGGGGGGGTTATCCAAGAGACCCAGTACTTC.

The chain recombines TRBV29-1 with TRBJ2-7, with D possibly matching TRBD1 (6 bases). CDR3 length: 12 residues. Per the germline V gene, CDR1 is SQVTM and CDR2 is ANQGSEA. The V end lost 4 bases, the J end lost 2 bases, and 9 bases lay between the germline ends. Written as DNA, the CDR3 is TGCAGCGTTGTGGACAGAACCTACGAGCAGTACTTC. It is translated as CSVVDRTYEQYF.

This clone was counted between two and nine times. Compared with germline, one end of the junction differs, possibly owing to a read error. This chain links TRBV18 with TRBJ1-1; perhaps TRBD1 as D (5 bases). Germline-derived CDR1 and CDR2 are KGHSH and LQKENI. CDR3 length: 13 residues. The CDR3 protein is CASSETTREKIVF. CDR3 nucleotide sequence: TGTGCCAGCTCAGAGACCACCAGGGAAAAAATTGTCTTT.

This chain connects TRBV6-6 to TRBJ1-1; D not certain. The germline V gene has CDR1 MNHNY and CDR2 SVGAGI (reference sequence). The CDR3 consists of 14 residues. V was shortened by 0 bases and J by 6 bases, with 11 bases between the two germline ends. As DNA, the CDR3 is TGTGCCAGCAGTTACTCGACGGCCATTCCTGAAGCTTTCTTT. It specifies CASSYSTAIPEAFF.

This chain uses TRBV18 with TRBJ2-5; D is undetermined. The germline gives CDR1 KGHSH, CDR2 LQKENI. The CDR3 has 14 amino acids. Trimming shortened V by 2 bases and J by 1 base, and 8 bases separated the two germline ends. In nucleotides, the CDR3 is TGTGCCAGCTCACCAAGAAACAGCCAAGAGACCCAGTACTTC. This translates into CASSPRNSQETQYF.

The chain joins TRBV10-3 to TRBJ1-5; D unclear. The CDR3 consists of 15 residues. V dropped 2 bases and J dropped 4 bases, with 12 bases sitting between them. Germline CDR1 and CDR2: ENHRY and SYGVKD. The CDR3 nucleotides read TGTGCCATCAGTGAGGGCGGTCAGATAAATCAGCCCCAGCATTTT. The encoded protein is CAISEGGQINQPQHF.

The chain uses TRBV10-1 and TRBJ1-6, with TRBD1 identical over 7 bases. From germline, CDR1 is WNHNN and CDR2 SYGVQD (reference sequence). CDR3 length: 14 amino acids. V trimming: 2 bases; J trimming: 9 bases; junction bases outside the gene matches: 4. The CDR3 DNA reads as TGCGCCAGCAGTGAGGGGACAGTCGGTTCACCCCTCCACTTT. Residues: CASSEGTVGSPLHF.

This chain uses TRBV5-6 with TRBJ2-1, with 7 nucleotides matching TRBD2. V lost 0 bases to trimming and J lost 4 bases; unmatched junction nucleotides: 7. Germline V gives CDR1 SGHDT, CDR2 YYEEEE. The CDR3 covers 16 residues. The DNA for the CDR3 is TGTGCCAGCAGCTTGGTAGCGGGCACCATGTACAATGAGCAGTTCTTC. It codes for CASSLVAGTMYNEQFF. Complete variable domain (other parts from reference TRBV5-6 and TRBJ2-1): DAGVTQSPTHLIKTRGQQVTLRCSPKSGHDTVSWYQQALGQGPQFIFQYYEEEERQRGNFPDRFSGHQFPNYSSELNVNALLLGDSALYLCASSLVAGTMYNEQFFGPGTRLTVL.

V usage is TRBV11-2 and J usage is TRBJ2-5; 13 bases agree with TRBD2. V shed 5 bases, J shed 5 bases, and the junction held 5 bases outside the gene matches. Germline V gene sequence: CDR1 SGHAT, CDR2 FQNNGV. The CDR3 runs 15 residues. The chain's CDR3 is CASSKGLAGYETQYF. CDR3 in DNA: TGTGCCAGCAGCAAGGGACTAGCGGGGTATGAGACCCAGTACTTC.

This chain connects TRBV28 to TRBJ1-1, with 7 bases matching TRBD1. Germline lookup yields CDR1 MDHEN and CDR2 SYDVKM. The CDR3 is 15 residues long. After removal of 6 bases from V and 2 bases from J, the junction contained 9 bases not matched to a gene. In DNA, the CDR3 is TGTGCCAGCAGCACCGGGACAGTATCAAACACTGAAGCTTTCTTT. Protein sequence: CASSTGTVSNTEAFF.

This clone was recorded once. In the same sample, other DNA sequences code for this CDR3. The chain carries TRBV27 and TRBJ1-6, with D unclear. CDR1 MNHEY and CDR2 SMNVEV come from the germline V gene (reference sequence). The V and J ends lost 4 bases and 10 bases respectively, with 8 bases between them. This CDR3 contains 12 residues. CDR3 sequence: CASSYGNSPLHF. CDR3 DNA sequence: TGTGCCAGCAGTTACGGGAACTCACCCCTCCACTTT.

The V and J genes are TRBV28 and TRBJ2-3, with TRBD1 matching over 8 bases. With 5 bases clipped from V and 6 bases from J, the junction kept 7 bases outside the gene matches. CDR3 length: 14 residues. The germline V gene encodes CDR1 MDHEN and CDR2 SYDVKM. In DNA form, the CDR3 reads TGTGCCAGCAGTCCACGGACAGGGACGGATACGCAGTATTTT. Translation gives CASSPRTGTDTQYF.

This clone was recorded once. The J gene is TRBJ2-7, the V gene TRBV13; D ambiguous. The V gene lost 4 bases and the J gene lost 4 bases, with 11 bases spanning the gap. In germline, CDR1 is PRHDT, CDR2 FYEKMQ (reference sequence). The CDR3 totals 13 residues. The CDR3 region has the DNA TGTGCCAGCAGCTCTAGACGAGTTTACGAGCAGTACTTC. Its translation: CASSSRRVYEQYF.

The genes are TRBV28 and TRBJ2-3, with TRBD2 matching over 7 bases. J gave up 6 bases and V 2 bases, and 8 bases lay outside the gene matches. Germline assignment: CDR1 MDHEN and CDR2 SYDVKM. The length of the CDR3 is 15 residues. Here the CDR3 reads CASSLTSAAPDTQYF. The CDR3 DNA sequence: TGTGCCAGCAGTTTAACTAGCGCGGCCCCGGATACGCAGTATTTT.

This chain joins TRBV28 and TRBJ2-1, with D unresolved. Germline V lookup: CDR1 MDHEN, CDR2 SYDVKM. CDR3 length: 14 residues. Between the trimmed V and J ends, which lost 5 bases and 3 bases, there was a span of 11 bases. The CDR3 loop reads CASSLPEGYNEQFF. In nucleotides, the CDR3 is TGTGCCAGCAGTCTCCCCGAAGGCTACAATGAGCAGTTCTTC.

The chain joins TRBV7-9 to TRBJ1-1, with TRBD1 as a possible D gene (5 bases). The CDR3 totals 12 residues. From germline, CDR1 is SEHNR and CDR2 FQNEAQ (reference sequence). The V end lost 5 bases, the J end lost 7 bases, and 11 bases lay between the germline ends. DNA for the CDR3: TGTGCCAGCAGCGAGGGGTGGAGTGAAGCTTTCTTT. Its protein product is CASSEGWSEAFF.

J is TRBJ1-3 and V is TRBV25-1; TRBD1 is a possible D gene (5 bases). The germline CDR1 and CDR2 sequences are MGHDK and SYGVNS. V shed 5 bases and J shed 0 bases, with 8 bases lying between them. This CDR3 region has 14 residues. In nucleotides, the CDR3 is TGTGCCAGCAGTCCTGGGACCTCTGGAAACACCATATATTTT. Amino acids: CASSPGTSGNTIYF.

This clone was counted between two and nine times. This sequence joins TRBV7-9 and TRBJ2-4; 11 bases fit TRBD1. This CDR3 spans 17 amino acids. The V and J ends lost 5 bases and 3 bases, in that order; junction bases with no gene match: 9. CDR1 is SEHNR and CDR2 is FQNEAQ in the germline V gene (reference sequence). The CDR3 reads CASSLGQGEPFKNIQYF. The CDR3 region has the DNA TGTGCCAGCAGCCTGGGACAGGGGGAACCCTTCAAAAACATTCAGTACTTC.

The chain couples TRBV7-9 to TRBJ2-1; 7 bases agree with TRBD1. The CDR3 covers 17 residues. Per the germline V gene, CDR1 is SEHNR and CDR2 is FQNEAQ (reference sequence). The ends lost 1 base at V and 6 bases at J; junction bases unmatched: 12. The CDR3: CASSLESLTGYLNEQFF. Here the CDR3 DNA reads TGTGCCAGCAGCTTAGAATCCTTGACAGGGTACCTCAATGAGCAGTTCTTC.

The CDR3 nucleotides read TGTGCCAGCAGCTCACAGGGGGTGATTGGCTACACCTTC. Translating it yields CASSSQGVIGYTF. The chain uses TRBV5-8 and TRBJ1-2; TRBD1 agrees at 8 bases. From germline, CDR1 is SGHTS and CDR2 YDEGEE. Germline trimming cut 3 bases from V and 7 bases from J; bases unmatched to any gene: 5. This CDR3 is built from 13 residues.

V usage is TRBV2 and J usage is TRBJ1-2, with D possibly being TRBD1 (5 bases). CDR3 length: 14 amino acids. CDR1 and CDR2 (germline): SNHLY, FYNNEI. Trimming left V 2 bases short and J 7 bases short, with 14 bases between. Written as DNA, the CDR3 is TGTGCCAGCAGTGAATCGGGGCCGGCGGCTGGCTACACCTTC. It is translated as CASSESGPAAGYTF. The whole variable domain, filled in from reference TRBV2 and TRBJ1-2, reads EPEVTQTPSHQVTQMGQEVILRCVPISNHLYFYWYRQILGQKVEFLVSFYNNEISEKSEIFDDQFSVERPDGSNFTLKIRSTKLEDSAMYFCASSESGPAAGYTFGSGTRLTVV.

This clone came up many times. This chain uses TRBV27 with TRBJ2-3; D ambiguous. V was pared by 2 bases and J by 0 bases, with 9 bases between. The CDR3 runs to 15 residues. CDR1 and CDR2 (germline): MNHEY, SMNVEV (reference sequence). The CDR3 reads CASSLRSPSTDTQYF. In DNA form, the CDR3 reads TGTGCCAGCAGTTTACGGTCCCCGAGCACAGATACGCAGTATTTT.

This rearrangement joins TRBV6-1 to TRBJ1-5; D unclear. The CDR3 is made up of 14 amino acids. Trimming stripped 6 bases from V and 2 bases from J, with 11 bases between. Germline V lookup: CDR1 MNHNS, CDR2 SASEGT. The CDR3 loop is CASRERFGNQPQHF. The CDR3 DNA reads as TGTGCCAGCAGAGAGAGGTTCGGCAATCAGCCCCAGCATTTT.

The chain carries TRBV28 and TRBJ1-6, with 10 bases fitting TRBD1. The CDR3 sequence is 15 residues long. The J segment lost 10 bases and the V segment lost 6 bases, leaving 9 bases of the junction unmatched. CDR1 is MDHEN and CDR2 is SYDVKM in the germline V gene. The CDR3 region has the DNA TGTGCCAGCAGCCGCCGGACAGGGGGAACCTCACCCCTCCACTTT. Protein sequence: CASSRRTGGTSPLHF.

The V gene is TRBV30, the J gene TRBJ1-6; D not certain. V dropped 3 bases and J dropped 7 bases, with 13 bases sitting between them. Germline CDR1 and CDR2: GTSNPN and SVGIG (reference sequence). The CDR3 consists of 14 residues. Here the CDR3 reads CAWRFGPRNSPLHF. The CDR3 DNA follows: TGTGCCTGGAGATTTGGTCCTCGAAATTCACCCCTCCACTTT. The full variable domain, rest sourced from reference TRBV30 and TRBJ1-6, is SQTIHQWPATLVQPVGSPLSLECTVEGTSNPNLYWYRQAAGRGLQLLFYSVGIGQISSEVPQNLSASRPQDRQFILSSKKLLLSDSGFYLCAWRFGPRNSPLHFGNGTRLTVT.

V gene TRBV28 combines with J gene TRBJ1-2; D is ambiguous. V lost 2 bases and J lost 5, with 6 bases in between. CDR1 is MDHEN and CDR2 is SYDVKM in the germline V gene. The CDR3 has 12 residues. CDR3 residues: CASSLQVYGYTF. CDR3 sequence (DNA): TGTGCCAGCAGTTTACAGGTATATGGCTACACCTTC.